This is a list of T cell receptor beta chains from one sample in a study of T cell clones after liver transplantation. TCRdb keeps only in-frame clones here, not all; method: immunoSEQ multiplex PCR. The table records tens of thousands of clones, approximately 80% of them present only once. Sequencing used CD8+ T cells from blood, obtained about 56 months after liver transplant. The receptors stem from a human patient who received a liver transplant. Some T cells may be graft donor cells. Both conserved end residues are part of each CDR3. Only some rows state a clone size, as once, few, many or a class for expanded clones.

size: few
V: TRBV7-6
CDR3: CASSPGPNYEQYF

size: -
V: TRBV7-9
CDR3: CASSLWTAGTDTQYF

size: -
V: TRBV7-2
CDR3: CASSLAERTGELFF

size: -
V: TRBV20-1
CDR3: CSARAGREQYF

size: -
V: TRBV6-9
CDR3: CASRTGTGGYSPLHF

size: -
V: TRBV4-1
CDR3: CASSQVGRPEAFF

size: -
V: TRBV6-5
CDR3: CASSYWVGTENSPLHF

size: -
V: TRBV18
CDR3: CASSTPSGGAVDTQYF

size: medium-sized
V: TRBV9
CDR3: CASSVTSGGAVGTDTQYF

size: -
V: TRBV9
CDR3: CASSGRSGTSNTGELFF

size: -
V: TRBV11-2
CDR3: CASSLKDRAPLHF

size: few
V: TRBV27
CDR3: CASSSPIDEQYF

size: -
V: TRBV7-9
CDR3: CASTGGRSRASYEQYF

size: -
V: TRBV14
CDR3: CASSQYREVGAYEQYF

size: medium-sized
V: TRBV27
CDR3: CASSKSAGYTDTQYF